The present TCR beta chain was sequenced within a study of persistence of HIV-infected CD4 T cells. To note about this clone: The antigen is not known.

Sequencing used immunoSEQ version 4 in survey mode. Template was genomic DNA at roughly 9.6 ng/uL, with up to 1 ug used per sample. Data came from immunoSEQ multiplex PCR; TCRdb stores just in-frame clones and leaves some out. The sample includes more than 35,000 clones, 80% of them seen just once. Deletions cut 6 bases from V and 1 base from J, with 9 bases between. This CDR3 comprises 13 residues. CDR1 is MNHEY, CDR2 SVGAGI, per germline. Study-wide points: Bulk TCR data could not be restricted to HIV-1-infected CMV-responding cells.

Cells were stimulated with CMV-infected fibroblast lysates at roughly 10 ug/mL. Memory cells lacking CD40L and CD69 with high CD45RO were sorted. This rearrangement joins TRBV6-5 to TRBJ1-2; no firm D call. This TCR came from an adult man with HIV who was CMV-seropositive. Here the sequenced sample was CD4+ T cells sorted from PBMCs after approximately 18-hour stimulation, taken from a patient who received antiretroviral therapy. In DNA form, the CDR3 reads TGTGCCAGCAGACCGGACGGTAACTATGGCTACACCTTC. It specifies CASRPDGNYGYTF.